Each of the 26 T cell receptor beta chains below was sequenced from the same sample in a study of T cells in Graves' hyperthyroidism and ophthalmopathy (dated by TCRdb to about 2019). Library preparation used multiplex PCR. Data came from an Illumina HiSeq 2000. The TCR beta CDR3 regions were amplified from RNA transcripts. A first-round RT-PCR of the TCR CDR3 used the HTBI primer set with the Qiagen OneStep RT-PCR kit. TCRdb passed the public sequencing reads through fastp at Q25 and MiXCR, retaining productive beta sequences. Every CDR3 protein is listed once, alongside the most common genes and DNA of its rows. In all, the sample holds about 540,000 distinct CDR3 sequences, and roughly 50% of those were seen once. Around 7.7% of the sample is taken by the ten largest. The sequenced material came from peripheral blood or thyroid tissue (not recorded which). These receptors originate from a woman aged 18 to 35 with Graves' hyperthyroidism.

The chain employs TRBV7-8 and TRBJ2-7, with D possibly TRBD2 on 6 matching bases. The CDR3 length is 14 residues. Per the germline V gene, CDR1 is SGHVS and CDR2 is FQNEAQ. Between the trimmed V and J ends, which lost 11 bases and 3 bases, there was a span of 20 bases. The CDR3 sequence is CAWRVRSEVYEQYF. The DNA of the CDR3 is TGTGCCTGGAGGGTCCGGAGTGAGGTCTACGAGCAGTACTTC.

The CDR3 nucleotides are TGTGCCAGCAGCTTCGGAGGACTAGCGGGAGGGGCAGATACGCAGTATTTT. Encoded protein: CASSFGGLAGGADTQYF. The J gene is TRBJ2-3, the V gene TRBV7-9; 15 bases are a match to TRBD2. This CDR3 comprises 17 residues. Germline V CDR1 and CDR2: SEHNR, FQNEAQ (reference sequence). With V trimmed by 3 bases and J by 4 bases, 5 bases remained unmatched. The full variable domain, in which reference TRBV7-9 and TRBJ2-3 provide the parts outside the CDR3, is DTGVSQNPRHKITKRGQNVTFRCDPISEHNRLYWYRQTLGQGPEFLTYFQNEAQLEKSRLLSDRFSAERPKGSFSTLEIQRTEQGDSAMYLCASSFGGLAGGADTQYFGPGTRLTVL.

On this clonotype itself: This may be a read error: a much more frequent sequence differs by one nucleotide. The genes are TRBV6-5 and TRBJ2-2; tentatively, D is TRBD2 (5 bases). The CDR3 has 14 residues. Per the germline V gene, CDR1 is MNHEY and CDR2 is SVGAGI. Written as DNA, the CDR3 is TGTGTCAGCAAGCTAGCAATGGGTACCGGGGAGCTGTTTTTT. Its protein product is CVSKLAMGTGELFF.

This chain links TRBV20-1 with TRBJ1-2; possibly TRBD1 for D (5 bases). Trimming stripped 3 bases from V and 3 bases from J, with 14 bases between. Germline V gene data show CDR1 as DFQATT and CDR2 as SNEGSKA (reference sequence). The length of the CDR3 is 14 residues. The CDR3 region is CSASQDMGDYGYTF. In DNA form, the CDR3 reads TGCAGTGCTAGTCAGGACATGGGGGACTATGGCTACACCTTC.

J is TRBJ1-2 and V is TRBV12-3 or TRBV12-4, with D possibly matching TRBD1 (5 bases). CDR3 length: 16 residues. V lost 10 bases and J 4 bases, leaving 25 bases between the germline ends. In DNA form, the CDR3 reads TGTGCCACTTCGCGGAGGCCCTTGGGACCACCCTATGGCTACACCTTC. Its translation: CATSRRPLGPPYGYTF.

This clonotype has ten or more counts. This chain links TRBV20-1 with TRBJ1-6; D might be TRBD1 (5 bases). This CDR3 is 16 amino acids long. Germline V CDR1 and CDR2: DFQATT, SNEGSKA (reference sequence). Trimming removed 0 bases from V and 3 bases from J, with 12 bases in between. The CDR3 DNA sequence: TGCAGTGCTAGAGATACCAGGAGGGGCTATAATTCACCCCTCCACTTT. It translates to CSARDTRRGYNSPLHF.

Worth noting for this clonotype: At one boundary the junction diverges from the germline segment, which might be a read error. V gene TRBV7-9 combines with J gene TRBJ1-1; D unclear. The CDR3 is made up of 13 amino acids. From germline, CDR1 is SEHNR and CDR2 FQNEAQ (reference sequence). The DNA for the CDR3 is TGTGCCAGCAGCTTCGCGAACACCGGGGAGAGTGTCTTT. Translation: CASSFANTGESVF.

This clonotype showed up just a few times. CDR3 loop: CASSSNRGLSSYEQYF. The DNA for the CDR3 is TGTGCCAGCAGTTCAAACAGGGGGCTGAGCTCCTACGAGCAGTACTTC. The rearrangement uses TRBV6-6 and TRBJ2-7; 9 positions match TRBD1. CDR1 is MNHNY, CDR2 SVGAGI, per germline (reference sequence). Losses at the gene ends were 4 bases for V and 0 bases for J; bases not matched to a gene: 7. This CDR3 spans 16 amino acids.

This clonotype was recorded at least ten times. The rearrangement uses TRBV20-1 and TRBJ2-7; the match to TRBD2 covers 7 bases. The CDR3 sequence is 14 residues long. Germline-derived CDR1 and CDR2 are DFQATT and SNEGSKA (reference sequence). The junction had 8 bases not matched to a gene; V was cut back by 3 bases and J by 3 bases. The CDR3 bases are TGCAGTGCTAGCTCCCTAGCGGTCCTCTACGAGCAGTACTTC. The encoded protein is CSASSLAVLYEQYF.

Many counts were recorded for this clonotype. V and J are TRBV4-2 and TRBJ1-6; weak D call: TRBD1 (5 bases). The ends were cut back, 0 bases at V and 7 bases at J, with 10 bases in the middle. The CDR3 length is 15 residues. CDR1 is LGHNA, CDR2 YNFKEQ, per germline. As DNA, the CDR3 is TGTGCCAGCAGCCAAGAACGGGGGTTAAATTCACCCCTCCACTTT. Protein product: CASSQERGLNSPLHF.

Turning to this clonotype: A much larger clone lies a single base off, so this may be a read error. CDR3 sequence (DNA): TGTGCCAGCAGCTTGGACGTCGACCCTGGAAGCACCATATATTTT. Amino acids: CASSLDVDPGSTIYF. This sequence joins TRBV7-6 and TRBJ1-3; D remains ambiguous. CDR1 and CDR2 from the germline V gene are SGHVS and FNYEAQ. This CDR3 is 15 amino acids long.

In this sample, this clonotype turned up a few times. J is TRBJ1-2 and V is TRBV10-2; TRBD1 matches at 9 bases. From germline, CDR1 is WSHSY and CDR2 SAAADI. CDR3 length equals 16 residues. The V gene end was trimmed by 5 bases and the J gene end by 3 bases; junction bases not matched to a gene: 10. The CDR3 DNA follows: TGCGCCAGCAGTCGGACAGGGGTCCTTCTGGACTATGGCTACACCTTC. Protein sequence: CASSRTGVLLDYGYTF.

As concerns this clonotype: A read error may account for a junction end that differs from germline. In DNA, the CDR3 is TGTGCCAGCAGCACCCTTCGAGGACAGAGCAATCAGCCCCAGCACTTT. Translated, it gives CASSTLRGQSNQPQHF. The V gene is TRBV11-2, the J gene TRBJ1-5; a weak D match, TRBD1 (6 bases). Germline V gene sequence: CDR1 SGHAT, CDR2 FQNNGV. This CDR3 is 16 amino acids long.

This clonotype showed up many times. This chain links TRBV11-2 with TRBJ2-5, with D perhaps matching TRBD1 (5 bases). This CDR3 spans 16 amino acids. Between the trimmed V and J ends, which lost 2 bases and 1 base, there was a span of 14 bases. Germline CDR1 SGHAT, CDR2 FQNNGV. The CDR3 sequence: CASSLTGDSGQETQYF. The CDR3 DNA reads TGTGCCAGCAGCTTAACGGGCGACAGTGGCCAAGAGACCCAGTACTTC.

The chain couples TRBV11-3 to TRBJ2-2; 10 nucleotides align to TRBD2. Trimming cost V 5 bases and J 6 bases; bases outside gene matches: 18. Germline values: CDR1 SGHNT, CDR2 YENEEA. CDR3 length: 19 residues. CDR3 bases: TGTGCCAGCAGCCCCAAAGTGGCTAGCGGGAGCCTAGTAGCCGGGGAGCTGTTTTTT. Its protein is CASSPKVASGSLVAGELFF.

Ten or more counts support this clonotype. The chain uses TRBV20-1 and TRBJ2-7; no firm D call. The CDR3 length is 15 residues. Germline loops: CDR1 DFQATT, CDR2 SNEGSKA (reference sequence). V lost 1 base and J 4 bases, leaving 17 bases between the germline ends. The CDR3 reads CSARGSEVDWYEQYF. The CDR3 region has the DNA TGCAGTGCTAGAGGTTCTGAGGTAGACTGGTACGAGCAGTACTTC.

This clonotype came up many times. The chain has TRBV6-6 and TRBJ1-6, with TRBD1 matching over 9 bases. The J segment lost 8 bases and the V segment lost 5 bases, leaving 10 bases of the junction unmatched. Looked up from germline, CDR1 is MNHNY and CDR2 is SVGAGI (reference sequence). This CDR3 comprises 16 residues. CDR3 amino acids: CASSPRDRVLDSPLHF. The CDR3 nucleotides read TGTGCCAGCAGTCCCAGGGACAGGGTCTTAGATTCACCCCTCCACTTT.

This clonotype was detected ten times or more. In DNA form, the CDR3 reads TGTGCCAGCAGGGAAAGCGGGATCGGCCAAGAGACCCAGTACTTC. This encodes CASRESGIGQETQYF. The genes are TRBV12-3 or TRBV12-4 and TRBJ2-5; 7 bases are shared with TRBD2. The CDR3 spans 15 residues. V lost 6 bases and J lost 1; bases outside the gene matches: 8.

This chain's CDR3 is CASSSSGTSGSSWETQYF. In DNA, the CDR3 is TGTGCCAGCAGCTCCTCTGGGACTAGCGGGAGTTCGTGGGAGACCCAGTACTTC. V usage is TRBV2 and J usage is TRBJ2-5; TRBD2 matches at 14 bases. CDR1 SNHLY and CDR2 FYNNEI come from the germline V gene. With V trimmed by 6 bases and J by 5 bases, 14 bases remained unmatched. The CDR3 spans 18 residues.

This clonotype showed up just a few times. This chain joins TRBV6-2 or TRBV6-3 and TRBJ2-2; D perhaps matches TRBD1 (6 bases). With 8 bases removed from V and 4 bases from J, the gap between germline ends came to 20 bases. This CDR3 region has 16 residues. Germline V gene lookup returns CDR1 MNHEY and CDR2 SVGEGT. The CDR3 DNA sequence: TGTGCCAGCTTGTCCCTTTTGTGGGGGCCCACCGGGGAGCTGTTTTTT. This gives the protein CASLSLLWGPTGELFF.

Many counts were recorded for this clonotype. This sequence joins TRBV5-8 and TRBJ2-2; D remains unclear. This CDR3 comprises 15 residues. V shed 0 bases and J shed 5 bases, with 11 bases lying between them. Germline V gene data show CDR1 as SGHTS and CDR2 as YDEGEE. The CDR3 is CASSLGKLGTGELFF. DNA of the CDR3: TGTGCCAGCAGCTTGGGGAAGTTGGGAACCGGGGAGCTGTTTTTT.

Worth noting for this clonotype: A much larger clone differs by one base, so this may be a read error. The chain uses TRBV20-1 and TRBJ1-3; possibly TRBD1 for D (6 bases). In germline, CDR1 is DFQATT, CDR2 SNEGSKA (reference sequence). V was shortened by 6 bases and J by 0 bases, with 9 bases between the two germline ends. The CDR3 sequence is 13 residues long. The CDR3 DNA sequence: TGCAGTGCAAAACAGGGCTCTGGAAACACCATATATTTT. Translated, it gives CSAKQGSGNTIYF.

This clonotype was seen ten or more times. The chain links TRBV6-5 to TRBJ1-4; D might be TRBD1 (6 bases). Per germline, CDR1 MNHEY and CDR2 SVGAGI. The CDR3 has 15 residues. The ends were cut back, 6 bases at V and 7 bases at J, with 18 bases in the middle. The CDR3 coding sequence is TGTGCCAGCAGGTTCTACAGGGTATGGGGTGAAAAACTGTTTTTT. It is translated as CASRFYRVWGEKLFF.

This sequence joins TRBV7-3 and TRBJ1-2; D ambiguous. Germline CDR1 reads SGHTA; CDR2 reads FQGTGA. The CDR3 is 13 amino acids. V was pared by 5 bases and J by 6 bases, with 13 bases between. The CDR3 here is CASSPDTGDGYTF. The CDR3 DNA sequence: TGTGCCAGCAGCCCTGACACCGGGGATGGCTACACCTTC.

The sample holds one count of this clonotype. V is TRBV15 and J is TRBJ1-1, with 7 bases matching TRBD1. The CDR3 totals 14 residues. The V gene end was trimmed by 3 bases and the J gene end by 5 bases; junction bases not matched to a gene: 6. CDR1 and CDR2 from the germline V gene are LNHNV and YYDKDF (reference sequence). The CDR3 loop is CATSRGQLWTEAFF. The DNA for the CDR3 is TGTGCCACCAGCAGGGGACAGTTATGGACTGAAGCTTTCTTT. Full variable domain (outside the CDR3, taken from reference TRBV15 and TRBJ1-1): DAMVIQNPRYQVTQFGKPVTLSCSQTLNHNVMYWYQQKSSQAPKLLFHYYDKDFNNEADTPDNFQSRRPNTSFCFLDIRSPGLGDTAMYLCATSRGQLWTEAFFGQGTRLTVV.

This clonotype occurred a few times. The chain joins TRBV5-8 to TRBJ1-2; the D is unclear. Germline values: CDR1 SGHTS, CDR2 YDEGEE. The CDR3 is 13 amino acids. Trimming shortened V by 2 bases and J by 8 bases, and 13 bases separated the two germline ends. The chain's CDR3 is CASSFGDFGGYTF. For the CDR3, the DNA is TGTGCCAGCAGCTTCGGGGATTTTGGGGGCTACACCTTC.